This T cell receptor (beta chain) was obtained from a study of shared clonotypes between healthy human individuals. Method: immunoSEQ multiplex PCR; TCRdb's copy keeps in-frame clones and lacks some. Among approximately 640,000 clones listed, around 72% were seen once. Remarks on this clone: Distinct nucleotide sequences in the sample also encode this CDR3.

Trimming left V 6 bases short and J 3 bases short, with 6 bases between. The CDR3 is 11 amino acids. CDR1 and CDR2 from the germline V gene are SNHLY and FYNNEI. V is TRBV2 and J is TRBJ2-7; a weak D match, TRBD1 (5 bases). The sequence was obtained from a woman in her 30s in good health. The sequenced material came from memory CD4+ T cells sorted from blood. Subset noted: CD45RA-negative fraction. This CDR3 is CASRGHYEQYF. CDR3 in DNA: TGTGCCAGCAGAGGACACTACGAGCAGTACTTC.